This T cell receptor (beta chain) was documented in a study of blood T cell repertoires in COVID-19. In the study overall: The United States, Italy and Spain provided the acute and convalescent COVID-19 samples. The cDNA or gDNA used as material had been derived from T cells, B-cell-depleted T cells, or PBMCs.

Per the study methods: Using reference gene primer amplification, nucleated cell counts were estimated. Clones were read by immunoSEQ multiplex PCR, and TCRdb kept only the in-frame ones, dropping some. V, J and clone size are those of that table, while D and trimming were read from the DNA. The data contain about 73,000 clones, 65% to 90% of them singletons. The CDR3 consists of 16 residues. Germline V gene lookup returns CDR1 MNHNS and CDR2 SASEGT. Trimming took 4 bases from V and 6 from J; bases not matched to a gene: 12. Sequencing used peripheral blood. This clonotype originated in a woman aged 60 to 75 with acute or convalescent COVID-19. The chain links TRBV6-1 to TRBJ1-1; 9 bases line up with TRBD1. The CDR3 region is CASSVTGPTGGAEAFF. DNA for the CDR3: TGTGCCAGCAGTGTTACAGGGCCTACAGGGGGCGCTGAAGCTTTCTTT.